Listed here are 4 T cell receptor beta chains from one sample, sequenced in a study of cytomegalovirus exposure and HLA in healthy donors. The PCR used 60 Vbeta and 13 Jbeta primers. TCRdb's table, derived via immunoSEQ multiplex PCR, lists solely in-frame clones and lacks some. The data contain roughly 74,000 clones, 78% of them seen just once; the ten biggest clones take up 1.5% to 2%. Sequenced input: PBMCs. These receptors all come from a man aged 35-49 years in good health and CMV-seronegative.

The rearrangement joins TRBV7-9 to TRBJ1-3, with TRBD1 identical over 8 bases. The CDR3 length is 15 residues. Germline CDR1 is SEHNR and CDR2 is FQNEAQ (reference sequence). The junction had 6 bases not matched to a gene; V was cut back by 5 bases and J by 3 bases. CDR3 nucleotide sequence: TGTGCCAGCAGCGATAAGGGGACAGGTGGAAACACCATATATTTT. It codes for CASSDKGTGGNTIYF.

The V and J genes are TRBV7-6 and TRBJ2-1, with 8 bases lining up with TRBD2. Germline CDR1 and CDR2: SGHVS and FNYEAQ. The CDR3 contains 16 residues. J gave up 2 bases and V 3 bases, and 6 bases lay outside the gene matches. Written as DNA, the CDR3 is TGTGCCAGCAGCTTTGGGACTAGGTCTCCCTACAATGAGCAGTTCTTC. Protein sequence: CASSFGTRSPYNEQFF. The entire variable domain, with the rest obtained from reference TRBV7-6 and TRBJ2-1, is as follows: GAGVSQSPRYKVTKRGQDVALRCDPISGHVSLYWYRQALGQGPEFLTYFNYEAQQDKSGLPNDRFSAERPEGSISTLTIQRTEQRDSAMYRCASSFGTRSPYNEQFFGPGTRLTVL.

This chain joins TRBV5-1 and TRBJ2-7, with 7 bases fitting TRBD1. There are 15 residues in the CDR3. Germline V gene lookup returns CDR1 SGHRS and CDR2 YFSETQ. Trimming removed 4 bases from V and 5 bases from J; junction bases left unmatched: 12. DNA for the CDR3: TGCGCCAGCAGCAAGGGCCAACAGGGGCCGGACGAGCAGTACTTC. Protein sequence: CASSKGQQGPDEQYF.

The chain has TRBV7-9 and TRBJ2-5, with D hard to call. Deletions cut 1 base from V and 2 bases from J, with 8 bases between. CDR1 and CDR2 (germline): SEHNR, FQNEAQ (reference sequence). This CDR3 comprises 14 residues. The DNA of the CDR3 is TGTGCCAGCAGCTTAGGTTCCGGGCAAGAGACCCAGTACTTC. It is translated as CASSLGSGQETQYF.